Following are 21 T cell receptor beta chains from one sample sequenced in a study of T cells after posttransplantation cyclophosphamide. Treatment was busulfan-fludarabine conditioning, a marrow graft, and cyclophosphamide on days +3 and +4. Assay: immunoSEQ multiplex PCR; the TCRdb copy retains only in-frame clones and omits some. This table holds about 43,000 clones, 90% found once. Here the sequenced sample was PBMCs, taken about 64 days after allogeneic stem cell transplant with posttransplant cyclophosphamide. The receptors come from a male patient aged 55-69 years who received an allogeneic stem cell transplant from a related donor and was CMV-positive. Among the T cells, some may be from the graft donor.

V usage is TRBV7-9 and J usage is TRBJ1-1; 7 bases are a match to TRBD1. The germline V gene encodes CDR1 SEHNR and CDR2 FQNEAQ (reference sequence). The V and J ends lost 1 base and 5 bases, in that order; junction bases with no gene match: 4. The CDR3 sequence is 14 residues long. CDR3 coding DNA: TGTGCCAGCAGCTTAGATACAGGGGAAACTGAAGCTTTCTTT. Its protein is CASSLDTGETEAFF.

This clone has more than one count but fewer than ten. The chain is built from TRBV19 and TRBJ1-1; the match to TRBD1 covers 9 bases. Germline trimming cut 7 bases from V and 5 bases from J; bases unmatched to any gene: 17. The CDR3 loop spans 17 amino acids. Germline V gene lookup returns CDR1 LNHDA and CDR2 SQIVND (reference sequence). The CDR3 protein is CASTLDPGTGILTEAFF. Written as DNA, the CDR3 is TGTGCCAGTACCCTCGACCCCGGGACAGGGATCCTAACTGAAGCTTTCTTT.

The rearrangement uses TRBV9 and TRBJ2-3; D is undetermined. Germline CDR1 SGDLS, CDR2 YYNGEE. The CDR3 has 14 residues. V was pared by 0 bases and J by 5 bases, with 10 bases between. Written as DNA, the CDR3 is TGTGCCAGCAGCGTAGGAGGTTTAATAGATACGCAGTATTTT. Amino acids: CASSVGGLIDTQYF.

This clone was counted once. V usage is TRBV27 and J usage is TRBJ1-4; D might be TRBD1 (6 bases). This CDR3 is built from 15 residues. The germline V and J ends were trimmed by 2 bases and 8 bases, with 15 bases remaining between them. Germline CDR1 MNHEY, CDR2 SMNVEV (reference sequence). The CDR3 sequence: CASSLIGGGSEKLFF. In DNA, the CDR3 is TGTGCCAGCAGTTTAATAGGGGGGGGTAGCGAAAAACTGTTTTTT. Full variable domain (missing parts from reference TRBV27 and TRBJ1-4): EAQVTQNPRYLITVTGKKLTVTCSQNMNHEYMSWYRQDPGLGLRQIYYSMNVEVTDKGDVPEGYKVSRKEKRNFPLILESPSPNQTSLYFCASSLIGGGSEKLFFGSGTQLSVL.

A single count supports this clone. In nucleotides, the CDR3 is TGTGCCAGCAGCTTGGATCCCTTTAGCGGGCAGCCCCAGCATTTT. Translation gives CASSLDPFSGQPQHF. The rearrangement links TRBV5-4 to TRBJ1-5; D uncertain. V was shortened by 0 bases and J by 7 bases, with 14 bases between the two germline ends. The CDR3 has 15 amino acids. The germline V gene encodes CDR1 SGHNT and CDR2 YYREEE (reference sequence).

The J gene is TRBJ2-2, the V gene TRBV5-1; tentatively, D is TRBD2 (6 bases). Germline CDR1 is SGHRS and CDR2 is YFSETQ. This CDR3 is built from 15 residues. The V end was cut by 3 bases, the J end by 3 bases, with 12 bases between. CDR3 region: CASSWGTGDTGELFF. The CDR3 DNA reads TGCGCCAGCAGCTGGGGGACTGGAGACACCGGGGAGCTGTTTTTT.

The chain links TRBV7-9 to TRBJ1-1; TRBD1 matches 7 bases. From germline, CDR1 is SEHNR and CDR2 FQNEAQ (reference sequence). The CDR3 is made up of 14 amino acids. The J segment lost 4 bases and the V segment lost 6 bases, leaving 8 bases of the junction unmatched. In DNA, the CDR3 is TGTGCCAGCAGGATTGACAGGGTTGTCACTGAAGCTTTCTTT. Translation gives CASRIDRVVTEAFF.

The CDR3 spells CSVTTYNEQFF. The CDR3 DNA sequence: TGCAGCGTTACCACTTACAATGAGCAGTTCTTC. The V gene is TRBV29-1, the J gene TRBJ2-1; no reliable D call. V lost 5 bases, J lost 4 bases, and 6 bases lay in between. The CDR3 consists of 11 residues. Germline CDR1 SQVTM, CDR2 ANQGSEA.

The rearrangement links TRBV6-1 to TRBJ1-1; 9 bases align to TRBD1. The CDR3 spans 13 residues. V shed 6 bases and J 6 bases; nucleotides not matched to a gene: 5. Germline loops: CDR1 MNHNS, CDR2 SASEGT. The CDR3 loop reads CASRAQGAAEAFF. Written as DNA, the CDR3 is TGTGCCAGCAGGGCACAGGGGGCCGCTGAAGCTTTCTTT.

CDR3: CASSEAGGADTQYF. The CDR3 bases are TGTGCCAGCAGTGAAGCAGGGGGCGCAGATACGCAGTATTTT. This sequence joins TRBV6-1 and TRBJ2-3; 7 nucleotides match TRBD1. V was clipped by 0 bases and J by 4 bases; unmatched bases: 1. Per germline, CDR1 MNHNS and CDR2 SASEGT. This CDR3 is 14 amino acids long.

The gene calls are TRBV13 and TRBJ2-7; 9 positions agree with TRBD2. J was trimmed by 2 bases and V by 5 bases; bases with no gene match: 13. The germline CDR1 and CDR2 sequences are PRHDT and FYEKMQ (reference sequence). The CDR3 extends over 17 amino acids. For the CDR3, the DNA is TGTGCCAGCAGCAAGTTCAAGACTAGCGGCTCAACCTACGAGCAGTACTTC. Residues: CASSKFKTSGSTYEQYF.

This clone was recorded only once. This chain uses TRBV6-5 with TRBJ2-1, with TRBD2 identical over 8 bases. Trimming at V came to 4 bases and at J to 4 bases, leaving 6 bases not matched to a gene. Germline loops: CDR1 MNHEY, CDR2 SVGAGI. CDR3 size: 15 residues. DNA of the CDR3: TGTGCCAGCAGTTGGGAGCGGGAGCTATACAATGAGCAGTTCTTC. Protein sequence: CASSWERELYNEQFF.

The chain recombines TRBV5-1 with TRBJ1-4, with 9 bases identical to TRBD1. The germline V gene has CDR1 SGHRS and CDR2 YFSETQ. The CDR3 is made up of 24 amino acids. Trimming removed 0 bases from V and 2 bases from J; junction bases left unmatched: 26. CDR3 nucleotides: TGCGCCAGCAGCTTGGAGGTTTTTAGGGCCGGGACAGGGTTTATATCATTGACTAATGAAAAACTGTTTTTT. This gives the protein CASSLEVFRAGTGFISLTNEKLFF.

The V call is TRBV6-5, the J call TRBJ2-1; 10 bases match TRBD2. The germline V gene encodes CDR1 MNHEY and CDR2 SVGAGI. The CDR3 totals 15 residues. Germline trimming cut 0 bases from V and 6 bases from J; bases unmatched to any gene: 2. The CDR3 DNA sequence: TGTGCCAGCAGTTACTCGCTAGCGGGGGTCAATGAGCAGTTCTTC. Amino acids: CASSYSLAGVNEQFF.

This clone was seen once. This chain joins TRBV15 and TRBJ1-3; tentative D call: TRBD1 (6 bases). The CDR3 is 15 amino acids. Trimming stripped 1 base from V and 2 bases from J, with 9 bases between. The germline V gene encodes CDR1 LNHNV and CDR2 YYDKDF (reference sequence). CDR3 region: CATSRGGGTGNTIYF. In nucleotides, the CDR3 is TGTGCCACCAGCAGAGGAGGGGGTACTGGAAACACCATATATTTT.

The rearrangement links TRBV6-6 to TRBJ1-2; 8 bases align to TRBD1. The CDR3 is made up of 15 amino acids. The germline V gene encodes CDR1 MNHNY and CDR2 SVGAGI (reference sequence). The trim removed 7 bases at V and 2 bases at J, leaving 9 bases unmatched. The CDR3 DNA is TGTGCCAGCAAGTCAGCAGGGACAGGAAACTATGGCTACACCTTC. Translating gives CASKSAGTGNYGYTF.

V is TRBV5-4 and J is TRBJ1-4; D ambiguous. The CDR3 is 15 amino acids. The ends were cut back, 0 bases at V and 6 bases at J, with 12 bases in the middle. Germline assignment: CDR1 SGHNT and CDR2 YYREEE (reference sequence). CDR3 coding DNA: TGTGCCAGCAGCTTGGCTGGCGGACTGTATGAAAAACTGTTTTTT. It encodes CASSLAGGLYEKLFF.

The CDR3 DNA follows: TGTGCCACCAGCAGAGAGGAAGGAGATGGCTACACCTTC. Its translation: CATSREEGDGYTF. The V gene is TRBV15, the J gene TRBJ1-2; no definite D call. The CDR3 length is 13 residues. From germline, CDR1 is LNHNV and CDR2 YYDKDF (reference sequence). The V end was cut by 0 bases, the J end by 6 bases, with 8 bases between. Full variable domain (missing parts from reference TRBV15 and TRBJ1-2): DAMVIQNPRYQVTQFGKPVTLSCSQTLNHNVMYWYQQKSSQAPKLLFHYYDKDFNNEADTPDNFQSRRPNTSFCFLDIRSPGLGDTAMYLCATSREEGDGYTFGSGTRLTVV.

The genes are TRBV5-6 and TRBJ1-2, with D uncertain. V gave up 4 bases and J gave up 6 bases, with 16 bases separating them. This CDR3 is built from 14 residues. Germline V CDR1 and CDR2: SGHDT, YYEEEE. CDR3 in amino acids: CASSRGLRSDGYTF. CDR3 coding DNA: TGTGCCAGCAGCCGAGGACTTCGGAGCGATGGCTACACCTTC.

To note about this clone: Other DNA sequences of this sample code for an identical CDR3. The rearrangement links TRBV6-5 to TRBJ2-1, with D possibly TRBD2 on 6 matching bases. CDR3 length: 13 residues. Germline assignment: CDR1 MNHEY and CDR2 SVGAGI. Trimming pared 6 bases from V and 11 bases from J, leaving 17 bases between. DNA for the CDR3: TGTGCCAGCAGACCTCTACTAGCCAGTCAGCAGTTCTTC. Protein sequence: CASRPLLASQQFF.

The rearrangement links TRBV6-1 to TRBJ2-3, with a tentative D call TRBD1 (5 bases). Deletions cut 5 bases from V and 6 bases from J, with 18 bases between. The germline V gene has CDR1 MNHNS and CDR2 SASEGT. The CDR3 covers 15 residues. The CDR3 loop reads CASSQHRKSRDTQYF. CDR3 DNA sequence: TGTGCCAGCAGTCAACACAGGAAAAGCAGGGATACGCAGTATTTT.